This T cell receptor beta chain was profiled in a study of regulatory T cells in long-lasting Graves disease. Time point given: persistent/refractory GD, antithyroid drugs over 5 years with positive TRAb. The TCR library was made from RNA that had been extracted from PBMCs in TRIzol. It was American Thyroid Association guidelines that determined Graves' disease diagnosis. HTBI primers from iRepertoire and Arm-PCR of CDR3 regions yielded the TCR beta libraries. Each CDR3 protein is one row after TCRdb ran MiXCR on the multiplex PCR reads. This repertoire shows about 660,000 distinct CDR3 sequences, roughly 30% found once; its top ten account for around 40%. With V trimmed by 6 bases and J by 5 bases, 9 bases remained unmatched. The CDR3 totals 14 residues. Germline V CDR1 and CDR2: SGHNT, YYREEE (reference sequence).

The chain links TRBV5-4 to TRBJ1-2, with 8 positions matching TRBD1. The sequenced sample was peripheral blood mononuclear cells (PBMCs), obtained when the disease was refractory, from a patient treated with antithyroid drugs. The TCR comes from a female donor with Graves disease. DNA for the CDR3: TGTGCCAGCACCGGGACCGGACAGGGTTATGGCTACACCTTC. As protein: CASTGTGQGYGYTF.